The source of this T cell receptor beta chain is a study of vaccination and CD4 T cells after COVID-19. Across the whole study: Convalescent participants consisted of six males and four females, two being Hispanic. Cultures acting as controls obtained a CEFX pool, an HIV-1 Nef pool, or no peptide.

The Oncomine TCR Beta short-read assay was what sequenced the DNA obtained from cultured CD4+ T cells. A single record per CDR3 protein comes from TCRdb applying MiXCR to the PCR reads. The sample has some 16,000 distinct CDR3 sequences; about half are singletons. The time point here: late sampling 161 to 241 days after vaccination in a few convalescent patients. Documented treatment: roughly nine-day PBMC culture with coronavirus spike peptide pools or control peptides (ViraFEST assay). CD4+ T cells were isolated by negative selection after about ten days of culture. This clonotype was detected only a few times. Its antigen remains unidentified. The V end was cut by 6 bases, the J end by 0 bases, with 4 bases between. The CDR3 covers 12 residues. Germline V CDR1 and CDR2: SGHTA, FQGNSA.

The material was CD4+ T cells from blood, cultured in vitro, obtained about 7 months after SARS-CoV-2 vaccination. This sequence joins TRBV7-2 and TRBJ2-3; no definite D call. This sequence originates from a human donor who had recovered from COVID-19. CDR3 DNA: TGTGCCAGCAGATACAGCACAGATACGCAGTATTTT. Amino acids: CASRYSTDTQYF.